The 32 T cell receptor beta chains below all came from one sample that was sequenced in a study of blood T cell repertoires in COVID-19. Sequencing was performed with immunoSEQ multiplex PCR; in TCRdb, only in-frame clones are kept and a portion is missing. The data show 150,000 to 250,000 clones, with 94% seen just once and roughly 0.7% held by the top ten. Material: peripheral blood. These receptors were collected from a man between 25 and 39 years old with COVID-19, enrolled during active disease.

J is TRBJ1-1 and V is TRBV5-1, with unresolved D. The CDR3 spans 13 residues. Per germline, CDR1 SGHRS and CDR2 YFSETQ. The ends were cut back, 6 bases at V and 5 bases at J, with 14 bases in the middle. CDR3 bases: TGCGCCAGCACCCTAACCGGGAGTACTGAAGCTTTCTTT. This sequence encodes CASTLTGSTEAFF.

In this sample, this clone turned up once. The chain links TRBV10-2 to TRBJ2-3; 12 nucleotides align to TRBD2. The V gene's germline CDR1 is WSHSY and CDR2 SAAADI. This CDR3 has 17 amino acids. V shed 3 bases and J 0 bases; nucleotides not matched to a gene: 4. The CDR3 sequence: CASSDPSGGVSTDTQYF. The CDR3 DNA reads TGCGCCAGCAGTGATCCTAGCGGGGGGGTGAGCACAGATACGCAGTATTTT.

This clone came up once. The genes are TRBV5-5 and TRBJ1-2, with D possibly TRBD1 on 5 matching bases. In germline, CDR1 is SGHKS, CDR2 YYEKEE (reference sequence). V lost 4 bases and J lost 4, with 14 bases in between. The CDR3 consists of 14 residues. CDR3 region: CASSRQGLFYGYTF. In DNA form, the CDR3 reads TGTGCCAGCAGCCGGCAGGGCCTTTTCTATGGCTACACCTTC.

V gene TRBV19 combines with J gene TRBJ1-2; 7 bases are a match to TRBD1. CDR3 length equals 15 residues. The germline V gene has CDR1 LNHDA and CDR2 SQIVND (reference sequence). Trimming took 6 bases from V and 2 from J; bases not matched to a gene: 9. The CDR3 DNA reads TGTGCCAGTAGAAACCCCGGGACAGAGAACTATGGCTACACCTTC. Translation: CASRNPGTENYGYTF.

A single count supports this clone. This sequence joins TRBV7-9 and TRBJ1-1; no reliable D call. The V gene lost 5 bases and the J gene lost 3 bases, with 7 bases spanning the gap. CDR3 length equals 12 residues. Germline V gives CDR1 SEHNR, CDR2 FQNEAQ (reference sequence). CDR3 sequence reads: CASSPRYTEAFF. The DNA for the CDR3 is TGTGCCAGCAGCCCCCGGTACACTGAAGCTTTCTTT.

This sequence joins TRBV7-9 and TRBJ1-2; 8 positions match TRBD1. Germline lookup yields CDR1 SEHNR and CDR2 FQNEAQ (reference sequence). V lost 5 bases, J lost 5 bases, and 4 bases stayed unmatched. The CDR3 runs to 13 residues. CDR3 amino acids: CASSQQGVYGYTF. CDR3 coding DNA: TGTGCCAGCAGCCAACAGGGGGTATATGGCTACACCTTC.

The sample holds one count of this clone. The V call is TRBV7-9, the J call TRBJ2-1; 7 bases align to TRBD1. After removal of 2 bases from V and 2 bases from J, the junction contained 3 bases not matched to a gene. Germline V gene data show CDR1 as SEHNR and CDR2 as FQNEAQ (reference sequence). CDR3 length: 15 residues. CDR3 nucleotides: TGTGCCAGCAGCTTAAGGGACAGCCCCTACAATGAGCAGTTCTTC. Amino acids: CASSLRDSPYNEQFF. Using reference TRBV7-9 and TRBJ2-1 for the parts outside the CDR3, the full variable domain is DTGVSQNPRHKITKRGQNVTFRCDPISEHNRLYWYRQTLGQGPEFLTYFQNEAQLEKSRLLSDRFSAERPKGSFSTLEIQRTEQGDSAMYLCASSLRDSPYNEQFFGPGTRLTVL.

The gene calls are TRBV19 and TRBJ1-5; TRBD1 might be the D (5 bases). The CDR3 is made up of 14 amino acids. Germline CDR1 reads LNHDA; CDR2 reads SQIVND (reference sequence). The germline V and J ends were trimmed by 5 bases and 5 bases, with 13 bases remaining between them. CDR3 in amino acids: CASSPGPQHQPQHF. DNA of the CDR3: TGTGCCAGTAGTCCAGGGCCTCAACATCAGCCCCAGCATTTT.

The CDR3 bases are TGTGCCAGAAGCGTCGGGACTAGCGTCACAGATACGCAGTATTTT. It translates to CARSVGTSVTDTQYF. V and J are TRBV5-3 and TRBJ2-3; 10 bases are shared with TRBD2. TRBV5-3 has ORF status, its function being uncertain. The CDR3 loop spans 15 amino acids. Trimming cost V 4 bases and J 2 bases; bases outside gene matches: 4.

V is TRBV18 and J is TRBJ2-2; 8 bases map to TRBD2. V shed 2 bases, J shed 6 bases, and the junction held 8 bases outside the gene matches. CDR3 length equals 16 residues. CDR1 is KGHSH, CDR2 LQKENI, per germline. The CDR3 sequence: CASSPGSGGSAGELFF. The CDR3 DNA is TGTGCCAGCTCACCAGGGAGCGGGGGCAGCGCCGGGGAGCTGTTTTTT.

The CDR3 spells CAAGTLGNTIYF. CDR3 nucleotide sequence: TGTGCGGCCGGGACACTAGGAAACACCATATATTTT. The chain has TRBV19 and TRBJ1-3; D perhaps matches TRBD1 (6 bases). CDR1 is LNHDA, CDR2 SQIVND, per germline (reference sequence). There are 12 residues in the CDR3.

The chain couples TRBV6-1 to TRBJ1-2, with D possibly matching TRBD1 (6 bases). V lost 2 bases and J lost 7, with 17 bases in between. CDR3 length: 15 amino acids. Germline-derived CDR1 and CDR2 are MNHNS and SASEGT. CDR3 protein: CASSEMAPGEGGYTF. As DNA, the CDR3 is TGTGCCAGCAGTGAAATGGCCCCAGGGGAAGGTGGCTACACCTTC.

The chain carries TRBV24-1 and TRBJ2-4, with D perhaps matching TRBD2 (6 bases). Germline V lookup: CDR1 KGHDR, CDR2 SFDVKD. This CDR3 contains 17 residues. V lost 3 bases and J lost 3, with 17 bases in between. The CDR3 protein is CATSDGTPVCGKNIQYF. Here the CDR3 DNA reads TGTGCCACCAGTGATGGGACTCCCGTTTGTGGCAAAAACATTCAGTACTTC.

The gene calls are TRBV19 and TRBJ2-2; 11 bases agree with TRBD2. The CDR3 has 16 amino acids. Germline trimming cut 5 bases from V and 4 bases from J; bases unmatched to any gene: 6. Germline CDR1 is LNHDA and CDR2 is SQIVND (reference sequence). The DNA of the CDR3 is TGTGCCAGTAGTGAGACTAGCGGGGTAGGCACCGGGGAGCTGTTTTTT. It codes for CASSETSGVGTGELFF.

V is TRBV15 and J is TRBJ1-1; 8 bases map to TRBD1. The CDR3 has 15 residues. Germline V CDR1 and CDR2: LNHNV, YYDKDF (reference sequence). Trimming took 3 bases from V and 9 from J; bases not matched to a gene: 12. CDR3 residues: CATSSGGQGIWKAFF. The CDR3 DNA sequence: TGTGCCACCAGCAGCGGTGGACAGGGTATATGGAAAGCTTTCTTT. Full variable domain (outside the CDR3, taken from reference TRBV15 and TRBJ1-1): DAMVIQNPRYQVTQFGKPVTLSCSQTLNHNVMYWYQQKSSQAPKLLFHYYDKDFNNEADTPDNFQSRRPNTSFCFLDIRSPGLGDTAMYLCATSSGGQGIWKAFFGQGTRLTVV.

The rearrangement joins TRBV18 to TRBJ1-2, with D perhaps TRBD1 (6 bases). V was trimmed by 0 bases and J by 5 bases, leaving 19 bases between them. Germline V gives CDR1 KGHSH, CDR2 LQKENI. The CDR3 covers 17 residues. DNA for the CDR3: TGTGCCAGCTCACCACCGGCGACAGGTGGAGCGTGGTATGGCTACACCTTC. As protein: CASSPPATGGAWYGYTF.

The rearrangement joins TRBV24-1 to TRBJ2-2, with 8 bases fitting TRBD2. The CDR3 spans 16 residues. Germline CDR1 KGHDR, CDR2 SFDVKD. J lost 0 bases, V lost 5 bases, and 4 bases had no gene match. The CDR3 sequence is CATSGTSGTNTGELFF. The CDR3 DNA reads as TGTGCCACCAGTGGAACTAGCGGAACGAACACCGGGGAGCTGTTTTTT.

CDR3 sequence reads: CASSQPTQGSNYGYTF. The CDR3 nucleotides are TGCGCCAGCAGCCAACCCACCCAGGGCTCTAACTATGGCTACACCTTC. The chain carries TRBV4-1 and TRBJ1-2; tentative D call: TRBD1 (5 bases). The CDR3 runs to 16 residues. Trimming shortened V by 2 bases and J by 0 bases, and 13 bases separated the two germline ends. Germline V gene data show CDR1 as MGHRA and CDR2 as YSYEKL.

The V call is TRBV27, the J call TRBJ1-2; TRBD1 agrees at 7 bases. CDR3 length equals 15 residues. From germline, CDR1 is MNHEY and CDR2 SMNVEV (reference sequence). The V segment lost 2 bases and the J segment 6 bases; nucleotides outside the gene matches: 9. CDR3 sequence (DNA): TGTGCCAGCAGTTTACTGAACCCGACAGGGCATGGCTACACCTTC. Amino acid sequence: CASSLLNPTGHGYTF.

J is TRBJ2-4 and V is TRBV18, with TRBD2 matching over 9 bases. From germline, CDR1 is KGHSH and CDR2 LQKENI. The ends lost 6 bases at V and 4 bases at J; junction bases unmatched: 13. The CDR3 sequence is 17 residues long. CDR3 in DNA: TGTGCCAGCTCCCGGCCAGAGACTAGCGGTAAAAAAAACATTCAGTACTTC. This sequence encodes CASSRPETSGKKNIQYF.

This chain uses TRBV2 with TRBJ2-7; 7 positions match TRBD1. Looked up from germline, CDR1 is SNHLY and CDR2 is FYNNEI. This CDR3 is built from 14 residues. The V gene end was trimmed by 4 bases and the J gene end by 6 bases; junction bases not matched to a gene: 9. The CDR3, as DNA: TGTGCCAGCAGTGCCCGGGGACAGATTGGCGAGCAGTACTTC. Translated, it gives CASSARGQIGEQYF.

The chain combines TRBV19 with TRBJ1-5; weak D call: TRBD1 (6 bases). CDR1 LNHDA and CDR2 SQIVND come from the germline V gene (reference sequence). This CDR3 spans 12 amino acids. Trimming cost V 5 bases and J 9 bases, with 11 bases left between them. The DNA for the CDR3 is TGTGCCAGTAGTGACAGGCTTACGCCCCAGCATTTT. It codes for CASSDRLTPQHF.

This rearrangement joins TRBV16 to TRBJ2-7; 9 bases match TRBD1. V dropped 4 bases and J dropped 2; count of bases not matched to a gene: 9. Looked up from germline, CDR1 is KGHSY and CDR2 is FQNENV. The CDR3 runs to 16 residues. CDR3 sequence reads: CASSPHGGQGTYEQYF. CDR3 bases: TGTGCCAGCAGCCCCCACGGGGGACAGGGTACCTACGAGCAGTACTTC.

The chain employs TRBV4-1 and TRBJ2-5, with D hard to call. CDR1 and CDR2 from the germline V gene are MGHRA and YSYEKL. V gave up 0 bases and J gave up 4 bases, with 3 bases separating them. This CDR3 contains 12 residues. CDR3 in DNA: TGCGCCAGCAGCCAAGATATAGAGACCCAGTACTTC. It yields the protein CASSQDIETQYF.

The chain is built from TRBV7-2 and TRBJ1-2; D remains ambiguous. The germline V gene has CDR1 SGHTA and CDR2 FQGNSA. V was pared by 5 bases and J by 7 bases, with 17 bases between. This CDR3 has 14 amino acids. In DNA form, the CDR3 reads TGTGCCAGCAGCAGCCGGGTCGCCTTAATTGGCTACACCTTC. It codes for CASSSRVALIGYTF.

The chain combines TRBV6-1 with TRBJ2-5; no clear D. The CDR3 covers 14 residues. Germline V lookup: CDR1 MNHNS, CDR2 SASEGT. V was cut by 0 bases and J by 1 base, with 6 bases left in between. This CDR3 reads CASSEAHSQETQYF. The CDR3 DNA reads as TGTGCCAGCAGTGAAGCGCACAGCCAAGAGACCCAGTACTTC.

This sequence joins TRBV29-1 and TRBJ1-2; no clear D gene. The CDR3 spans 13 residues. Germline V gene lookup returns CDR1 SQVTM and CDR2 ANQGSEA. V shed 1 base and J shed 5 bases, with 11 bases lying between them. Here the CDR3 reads CSVEVEAGYGYTF. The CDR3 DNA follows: TGCAGCGTTGAAGTCGAGGCGGGGTATGGCTACACCTTC.

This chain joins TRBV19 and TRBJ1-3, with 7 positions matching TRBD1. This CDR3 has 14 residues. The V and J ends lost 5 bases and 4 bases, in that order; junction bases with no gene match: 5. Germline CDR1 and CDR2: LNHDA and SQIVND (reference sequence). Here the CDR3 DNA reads TGTGCCAGTAGTCCCGGGACAGCGGGAAACACCATATATTTT. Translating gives CASSPGTAGNTIYF.

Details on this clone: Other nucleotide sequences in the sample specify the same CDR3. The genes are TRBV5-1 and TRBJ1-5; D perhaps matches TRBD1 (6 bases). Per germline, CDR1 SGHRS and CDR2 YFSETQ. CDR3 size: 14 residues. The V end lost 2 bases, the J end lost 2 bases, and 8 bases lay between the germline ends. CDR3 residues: CASSLGGGNQPQHF. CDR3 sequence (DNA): TGCGCCAGCAGCTTAGGGGGTGGCAATCAGCCCCAGCATTTT. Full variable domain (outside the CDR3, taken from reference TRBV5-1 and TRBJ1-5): KAGVTQTPRYLIKTRGQQVTLSCSPISGHRSVSWYQQTPGQGLQFLFEYFSETQRNKGNFPGRFSGRQFSNSRSEMNVSTLELGDSALYLCASSLGGGNQPQHFGDGTRLSIL.

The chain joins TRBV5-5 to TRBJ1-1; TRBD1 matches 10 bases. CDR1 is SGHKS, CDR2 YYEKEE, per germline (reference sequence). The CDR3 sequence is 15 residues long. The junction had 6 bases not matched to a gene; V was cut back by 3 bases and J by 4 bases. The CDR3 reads CASSSDRGLSTEAFF. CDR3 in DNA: TGTGCCAGCAGCTCTGACAGGGGGCTGAGCACTGAAGCTTTCTTT.

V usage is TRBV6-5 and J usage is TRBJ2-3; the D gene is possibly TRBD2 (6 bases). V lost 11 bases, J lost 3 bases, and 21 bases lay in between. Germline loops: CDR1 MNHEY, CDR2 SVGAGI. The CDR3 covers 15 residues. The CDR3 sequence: CASYPGRKWTDTQYF. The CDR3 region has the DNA TGTGCCTCGTACCCGGGGAGGAAATGGACAGATACGCAGTATTTT.

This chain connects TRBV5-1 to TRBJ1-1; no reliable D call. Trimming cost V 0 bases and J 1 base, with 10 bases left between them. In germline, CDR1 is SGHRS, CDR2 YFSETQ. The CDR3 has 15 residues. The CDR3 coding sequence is TGCGCCAGCAGCTTGGCCCCCCCCTCGAACACTGAAGCTTTCTTT. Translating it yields CASSLAPPSNTEAFF.